The source of this TCR beta chain is a study of T cell changes during pregnancy in multiple sclerosis. Sequenced by immunoSEQ multiplex PCR; TCRdb stores in-frame clones only, minus some. The data show tens of thousands of clones, more than 90% seen once. Losses at the gene ends were 2 bases for V and 7 bases for J; bases not matched to a gene: 12. Germline V gives CDR1 LNHNV, CDR2 YYDKDF (reference sequence). The CDR3 totals 16 residues. The sequence came from a female donor in good health, enrolled as a control in a pregnancy study. This material consisted of peripheral blood, taken after pregnancy. This chain links TRBV15 with TRBJ2-3, with TRBD2 matching over 7 bases. CDR3 amino acids: CATSRPGSGTGNTQYF. The CDR3 DNA follows: TGTGCCACCAGCAGACCCGGGAGCGGGACTGGGAATACGCAGTATTTT.